This record covers a single T cell receptor (beta chain). Its antigen is not known. Graft specimens yielded both intraepithelial and lamina propria lymphocytes. Repertoires were generated with immunoSEQ multiplex PCR, while TCRdb's copy carries only in-frame clones and drops some. The table lists 29,000 or so clones, about three quarters of them singletons. These data originate in a study of graft-versus-host responses after intestinal transplantation. On the study more broadly: Every transplant recipient was induced with anti-thymocyte globulin, then maintained on tacrolimus and steroids for about three years. Study conclusions and caveats: Present in recipient marrow, GvH clones included some that appeared first in ileum or blood.

This TCR was recovered from a human patient who received an intestinal transplant, so some T cells may come from the graft donor. Sequencing was performed on ileum tissue, taken 98 days after intestinal transplantation.

The CDR3: CASSYVNRVRNTEAFF. The CDR3 DNA follows: TGTGCCAGCAGTTACGTCAACAGGGTCCGGAACACTGAAGCTTTCTTT. V gene TRBV6-5 combines with J gene TRBJ1-1; D may be TRBD1 (6 bases). The germline V gene encodes CDR1 MNHEY and CDR2 SVGAGI. The CDR3 loop spans 16 amino acids. The V gene lost 2 bases and the J gene lost 1 base, with 14 bases spanning the gap.